This T cell receptor (beta chain) was recovered during a study of blood T cells in healthy people across ages. Study conclusions and caveats: Because sorting was not performed, PBMCs prevented conclusive naive versus antigen-experienced comparison. Long-lived donors carried more naive CD4+ cells and greater diversity than aged donors.

From germline, CDR1 is SGDLS and CDR2 YYNGEE. This CDR3 comprises 15 residues. V lost 0 bases and J 4 bases, leaving 11 bases between the germline ends. Worth noting for this clonotype: Its target is unknown.

Together with a sample-barcoded 5' primer, a J-beta primer mix was included in a second PCR lasting roughly 6 to 12 cycles. TCRdb called the 5' RACE reads again in MiXCR, with one record for every CDR3 protein. The table has 1.5 million to 2 million distinct CDR3 sequences, roughly 43% seen once; the top ten hold 23%. Input material: blood. This sequence originates from a human donor in good health. The gene calls are TRBV9 and TRBJ1-5, with D possibly being TRBD1 (5 bases). This chain's CDR3 is CASSVGGSWNQPQHF. CDR3 DNA sequence: TGTGCCAGCAGCGTAGGGGGGTCCTGGAATCAGCCCCAGCATTTT.